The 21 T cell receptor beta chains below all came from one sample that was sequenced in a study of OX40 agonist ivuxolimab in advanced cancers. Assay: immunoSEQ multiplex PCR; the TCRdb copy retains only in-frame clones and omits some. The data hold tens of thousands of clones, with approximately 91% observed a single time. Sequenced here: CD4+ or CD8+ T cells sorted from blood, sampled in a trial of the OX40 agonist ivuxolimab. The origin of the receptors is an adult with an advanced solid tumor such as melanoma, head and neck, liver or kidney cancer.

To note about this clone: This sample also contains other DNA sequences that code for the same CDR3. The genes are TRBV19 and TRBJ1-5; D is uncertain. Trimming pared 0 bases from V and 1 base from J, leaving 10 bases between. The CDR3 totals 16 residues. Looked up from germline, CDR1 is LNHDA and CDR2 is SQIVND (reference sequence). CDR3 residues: CASSIDVMTSNQPQHF. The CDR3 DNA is TGTGCCAGTAGTATAGATGTGATGACCAGCAATCAGCCCCAGCATTTT.

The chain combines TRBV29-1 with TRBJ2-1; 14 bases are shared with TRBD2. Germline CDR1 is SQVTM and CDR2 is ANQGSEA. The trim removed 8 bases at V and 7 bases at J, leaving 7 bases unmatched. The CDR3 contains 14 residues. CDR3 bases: TGCAGCACCCGGGGACTAGCGGGAGAAAATGAGCAGTTCTTC. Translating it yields CSTRGLAGENEQFF.

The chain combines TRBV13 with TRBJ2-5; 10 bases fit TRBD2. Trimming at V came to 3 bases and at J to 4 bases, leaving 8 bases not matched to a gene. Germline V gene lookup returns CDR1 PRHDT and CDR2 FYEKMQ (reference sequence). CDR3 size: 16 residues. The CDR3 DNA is TGTGCCAGCAGCTTTAGTGGACTAGCGGTAGCAGAGACCCAGTACTTC. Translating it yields CASSFSGLAVAETQYF.

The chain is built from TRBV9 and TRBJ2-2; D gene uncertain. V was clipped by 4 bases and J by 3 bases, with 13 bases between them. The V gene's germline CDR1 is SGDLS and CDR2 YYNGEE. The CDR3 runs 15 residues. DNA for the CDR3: TGTGCCAGCAGCCCCGCCGGTGGATACACCGGGGAGCTGTTTTTT. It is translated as CASSPAGGYTGELFF.

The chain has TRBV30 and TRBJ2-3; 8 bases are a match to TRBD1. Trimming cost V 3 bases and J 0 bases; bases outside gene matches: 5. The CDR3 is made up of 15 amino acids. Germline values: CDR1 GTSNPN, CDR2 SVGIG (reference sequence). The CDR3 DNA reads TGTGCCTGGAGCGTGGACAGGGCAAGCACAGATACGCAGTATTTT. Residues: CAWSVDRASTDTQYF. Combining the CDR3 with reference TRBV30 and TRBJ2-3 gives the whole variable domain SQTIHQWPATLVQPVGSPLSLECTVEGTSNPNLYWYRQAAGRGLQLLFYSVGIGQISSEVPQNLSASRPQDRQFILSSKKLLLSDSGFYLCAWSVDRASTDTQYFGPGTRLTVL.

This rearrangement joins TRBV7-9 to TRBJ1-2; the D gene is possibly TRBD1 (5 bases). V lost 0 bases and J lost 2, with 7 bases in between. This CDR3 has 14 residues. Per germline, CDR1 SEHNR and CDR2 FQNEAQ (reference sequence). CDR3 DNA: TGTGCCAGCAGCTTAGCGGGGGGGAACTATGGCTACACCTTC. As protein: CASSLAGGNYGYTF.

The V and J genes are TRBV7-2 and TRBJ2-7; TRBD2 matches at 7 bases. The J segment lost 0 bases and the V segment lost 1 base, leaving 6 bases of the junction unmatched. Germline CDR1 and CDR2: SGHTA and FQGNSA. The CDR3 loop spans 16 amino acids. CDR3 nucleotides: TGTGCCAGCAGCTTAGTGGGAGGGGACCACTCCTACGAGCAGTACTTC. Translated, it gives CASSLVGGDHSYEQYF.

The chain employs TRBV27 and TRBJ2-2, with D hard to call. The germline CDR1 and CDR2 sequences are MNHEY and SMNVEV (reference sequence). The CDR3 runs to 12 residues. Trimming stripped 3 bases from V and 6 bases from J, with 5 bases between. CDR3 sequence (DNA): TGTGCCAGCAGTTTTAGGGCCGGGGAGCTGTTTTTT. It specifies CASSFRAGELFF.

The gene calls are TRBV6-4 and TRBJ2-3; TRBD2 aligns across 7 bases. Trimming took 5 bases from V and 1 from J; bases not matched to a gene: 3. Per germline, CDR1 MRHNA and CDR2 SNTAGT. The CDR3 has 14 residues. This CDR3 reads CASSSSGGTDTQYF. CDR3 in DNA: TGTGCCAGCAGTTCTAGCGGTGGCACAGATACGCAGTATTTT.

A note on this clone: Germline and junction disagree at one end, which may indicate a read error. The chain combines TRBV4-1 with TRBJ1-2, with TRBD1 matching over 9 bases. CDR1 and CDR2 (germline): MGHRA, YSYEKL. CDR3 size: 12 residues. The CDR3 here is CASSQEGQGTDF. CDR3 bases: TGCGCCAGCAGCCAAGAGGGACAGGGAACCGACTTC.

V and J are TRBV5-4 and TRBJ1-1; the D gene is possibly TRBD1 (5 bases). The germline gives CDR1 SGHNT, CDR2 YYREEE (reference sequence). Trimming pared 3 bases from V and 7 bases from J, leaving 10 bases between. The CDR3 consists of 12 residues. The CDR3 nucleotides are TGTGCCAGCAGCTATGGGACGGTTGAAGCTTTCTTT. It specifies CASSYGTVEAFF.

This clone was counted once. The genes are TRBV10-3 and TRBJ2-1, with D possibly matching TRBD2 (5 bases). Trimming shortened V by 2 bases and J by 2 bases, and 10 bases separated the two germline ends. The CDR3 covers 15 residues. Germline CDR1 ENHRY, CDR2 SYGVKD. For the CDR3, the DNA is TGTGCCATCAGTGAGCGAGCGGATCCCTACAATGAGCAGTTCTTC. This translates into CAISERADPYNEQFF.

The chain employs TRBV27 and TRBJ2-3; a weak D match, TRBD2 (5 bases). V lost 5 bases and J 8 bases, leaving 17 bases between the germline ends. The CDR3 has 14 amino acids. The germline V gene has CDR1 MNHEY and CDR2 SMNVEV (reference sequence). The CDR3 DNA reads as TGTGCCAGCAGTCCCCGGGAAGTGACCGGTACGCAGTATTTT. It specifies CASSPREVTGTQYF.

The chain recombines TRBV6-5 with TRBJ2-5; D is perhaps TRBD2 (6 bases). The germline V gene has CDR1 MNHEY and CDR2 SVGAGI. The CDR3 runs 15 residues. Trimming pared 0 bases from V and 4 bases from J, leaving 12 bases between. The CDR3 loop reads CASSYSAGYGETQYF. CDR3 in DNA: TGTGCCAGCAGTTACTCGGCGGGATATGGAGAGACCCAGTACTTC.

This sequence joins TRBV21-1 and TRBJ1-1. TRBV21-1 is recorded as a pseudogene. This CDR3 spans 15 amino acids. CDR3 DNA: TGTGCCAGCAGCAAAGTTCCGGCGGGAAACACTGAAGCTTTCTTT. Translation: CASSKVPAGNTEAFF.

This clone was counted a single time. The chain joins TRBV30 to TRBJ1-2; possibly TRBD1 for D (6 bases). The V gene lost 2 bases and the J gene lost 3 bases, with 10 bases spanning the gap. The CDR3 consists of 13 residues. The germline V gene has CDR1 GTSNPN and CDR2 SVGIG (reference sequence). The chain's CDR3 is CAWSPRGYYGYTF. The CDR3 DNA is TGTGCCTGGAGTCCCAGGGGCTACTATGGCTACACCTTC.

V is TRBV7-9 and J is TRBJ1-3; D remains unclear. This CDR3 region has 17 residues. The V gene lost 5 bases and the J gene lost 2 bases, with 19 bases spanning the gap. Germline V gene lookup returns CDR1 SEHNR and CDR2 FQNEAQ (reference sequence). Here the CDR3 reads CASSMNIAAEAGNTIYF. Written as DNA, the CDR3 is TGTGCCAGCAGCATGAATATCGCAGCTGAAGCTGGAAACACCATATATTTT.

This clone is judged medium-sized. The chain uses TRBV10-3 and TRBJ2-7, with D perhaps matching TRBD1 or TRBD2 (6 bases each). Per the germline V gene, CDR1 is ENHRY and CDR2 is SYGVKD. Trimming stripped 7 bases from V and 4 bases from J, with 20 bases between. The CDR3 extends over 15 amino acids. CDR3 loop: CAITPAGQGRYEQYF. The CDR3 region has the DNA TGTGCCATCACTCCCGCGGGGCAGGGGAGGTACGAGCAGTACTTC.

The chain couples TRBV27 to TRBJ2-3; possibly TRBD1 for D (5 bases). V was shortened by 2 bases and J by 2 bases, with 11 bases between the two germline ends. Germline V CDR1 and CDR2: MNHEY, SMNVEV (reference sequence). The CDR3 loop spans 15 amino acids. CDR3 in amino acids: CASSLGIGATDTQYF. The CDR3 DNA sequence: TGTGCCAGCAGTTTAGGCATTGGGGCCACAGATACGCAGTATTTT.

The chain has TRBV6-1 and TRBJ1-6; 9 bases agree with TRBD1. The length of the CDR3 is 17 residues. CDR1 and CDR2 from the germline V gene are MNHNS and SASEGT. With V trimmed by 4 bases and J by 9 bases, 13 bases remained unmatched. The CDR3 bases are TGTGCCAGCAGTGCACCCCGGGACAGGGCCCGGGCTTCACCCCTCCACTTT. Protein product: CASSAPRDRARASPLHF.

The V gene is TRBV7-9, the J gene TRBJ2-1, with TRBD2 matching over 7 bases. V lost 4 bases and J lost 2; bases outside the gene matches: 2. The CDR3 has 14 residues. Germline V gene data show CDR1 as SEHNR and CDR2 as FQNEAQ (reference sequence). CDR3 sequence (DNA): TGTGCCAGCAGCTGGGGGGGACCCTACAATGAGCAGTTCTTC. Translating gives CASSWGGPYNEQFF.